The 8 T cell receptor beta chains presented below share a single source sample, sequenced in a study of T cell changes during pregnancy in multiple sclerosis. TCRdb keeps only in-frame clones here, not all; method: immunoSEQ multiplex PCR. This sample has over 55,000 clones, with 94% found just once. This material consisted of CD8+ T cells from peripheral blood mononuclear cells, taken in the third trimester of pregnancy. The origin of the receptors is a female donor with multiple sclerosis, enrolled in a pregnancy study.

CDR3 in amino acids: CSVERPLGGTGEGAFF. The CDR3 nucleotides read TGCAGCGTTGAGAGACCCCTGGGAGGTACGGGGGAGGGGGCTTTCTTT. This chain joins TRBV29-1 and TRBJ1-1; D may be TRBD1 (5 bases). CDR1 and CDR2 from the germline V gene are SQVTM and ANQGSEA. The CDR3 contains 16 residues. Trimming cost V 3 bases and J 11 bases, with 28 bases left between them.

The genes are TRBV9 and TRBJ2-1, with 10 positions matching TRBD2. The germline V gene encodes CDR1 SGDLS and CDR2 YYNGEE. The CDR3 runs 17 residues. After removal of 3 bases from V and 6 bases from J, the junction contained 12 bases not matched to a gene. The CDR3 reads CASSEETGTSVSNEQFF. The CDR3 nucleotides are TGTGCCAGCAGCGAGGAGACCGGGACTAGCGTTAGCAATGAGCAGTTCTTC.

The V and J genes are TRBV2 and TRBJ2-7; 12 bases map to TRBD2. Trimming removed 5 bases from V and 2 bases from J; junction bases left unmatched: 1. Germline V gives CDR1 SNHLY, CDR2 FYNNEI. The CDR3 totals 14 residues. The CDR3 loop is CASSWTSGTYEQYF. The CDR3 nucleotides read TGTGCCAGCAGTTGGACTAGCGGGACCTACGAGCAGTACTTC.

The rearrangement joins TRBV29-1 to TRBJ2-2; D may be TRBD1 (6 bases). V was trimmed by 7 bases and J by 6 bases, leaving 9 bases between them. This CDR3 is 11 amino acids long. Germline CDR1 is SQVTM and CDR2 is ANQGSEA. The CDR3 DNA sequence: TGCAGCGCCTACAGGGCCGGGGAGCTGTTTTTT. Its translation is CSAYRAGELFF.

This sequence joins TRBV5-6 and TRBJ1-1, with D possibly TRBD1 on 6 matching bases. The ends were cut back, 4 bases at V and 0 bases at J, with 16 bases in the middle. The CDR3 is 16 residues long. From germline, CDR1 is SGHDT and CDR2 YYEEEE. The CDR3 DNA reads as TGTGCCAGCAGCACGGGGGGACACCTCATGAACACTGAAGCTTTCTTT. Translated: CASSTGGHLMNTEAFF.

This sequence joins TRBV11-2 and TRBJ2-7, with D uncertain. The germline gives CDR1 SGHAT, CDR2 FQNNGV. Trimming stripped 2 bases from V and 0 bases from J, with 14 bases between. The CDR3 is 16 amino acids. The CDR3 protein is CASSLIPSPSSYEQYF. CDR3 nucleotides: TGTGCCAGCAGCTTAATTCCCAGCCCTAGCTCCTACGAGCAGTACTTC.

This clone was recorded only once. The rearrangement uses TRBV4-3 and TRBJ2-2, with 10 bases that match TRBD1. The junction had 2 bases not matched to a gene; V was cut back by 3 bases and J by 4 bases. This CDR3 region has 15 residues. Germline V gene data show CDR1 as LGHNA and CDR2 as YSLEER. CDR3 nucleotide sequence: TGCGCCAGCAGCCAGGGACAGGGGACCACCGGGGAGCTGTTTTTT. Its protein product is CASSQGQGTTGELFF.

The chain uses TRBV5-6 and TRBJ2-7; 10 nucleotides align to TRBD2. The CDR3 has 15 amino acids. The trim removed 5 bases at V and 3 bases at J, leaving 8 bases unmatched. The germline V gene has CDR1 SGHDT and CDR2 YYEEEE. CDR3 sequence: CASRPSGSLVYEQYF. Written as DNA, the CDR3 is TGTGCCAGCAGACCTAGCGGGAGCCTTGTCTACGAGCAGTACTTC. Filled out from reference TRBV5-6 and TRBJ2-7, the complete variable domain reads DAGVTQSPTHLIKTRGQQVTLRCSPKSGHDTVSWYQQALGQGPQFIFQYYEEEERQRGNFPDRFSGHQFPNYSSELNVNALLLGDSALYLCASRPSGSLVYEQYFGPGTRLTVT.